A single sample gave rise to the 20 T cell receptor beta chains below, sequenced in a study of T-cell reconstitution after alpha-beta-depleted transplantation in children. Unique molecular identifiers were built into the TCRbeta library. TCRdb redid the calling of the PCR reads with MiXCR, one entry per CDR3 protein. The repertoire holds some 830,000 distinct CDR3 sequences, with 16% as singletons. The input for sequencing was PBMCs, mostly from graft donor cells, taken 360 days after TCRalphabeta/CD19-depleted stem cell transplant. Receptors were obtained from a male patient younger than 18 who had a stem cell transplant for acute lymphoblastic leukemia, so the T cells may come from the graft donor.

This clonotype has a count of ten or more. V and J are TRBV7-8 and TRBJ2-2; 7 bases line up with TRBD1. This CDR3 region has 15 residues. V was pared by 6 bases and J by 4 bases, with 8 bases of the junction left unmatched. Germline CDR1 and CDR2: SGHVS and FQNEAQ. The CDR3 loop is CASSLQGIGTGELFF. The CDR3 DNA is TGTGCCAGCAGTCTACAGGGGATCGGCACCGGGGAGCTGTTTTTT.

This chain connects TRBV7-8 to TRBJ1-3; D is unclear. CDR3 length: 17 amino acids. Germline V CDR1 and CDR2: SGHVS, FQNEAQ. V was trimmed by 1 base and J by 0 bases, leaving 13 bases between them. CDR3 DNA sequence: TGTGCCAGCAGCTTAGAAGCGGTAACCCTCTCTGGAAACACCATATATTTT. It translates to CASSLEAVTLSGNTIYF.

This clonotype was recorded many times. As DNA, the CDR3 is TGTGCCAGCAGTTTAAGACAACCTTCAGAGACCCAGTACTTC. This sequence encodes CASSLRQPSETQYF. The chain is built from TRBV12-3 or TRBV12-4 and TRBJ2-5; no reliable D call. The CDR3 is 14 amino acids. The ends were cut back, 2 bases at V and 4 bases at J, with 11 bases in the middle.

This clonotype was observed at least ten times. The chain employs TRBV7-2 and TRBJ2-5; possibly TRBD2 for D (5 bases). V was clipped by 5 bases and J by 3 bases, with 13 bases between them. This CDR3 has 14 amino acids. Per germline, CDR1 SGHTA and CDR2 FQGNSA. The CDR3 DNA reads as TGTGCCAGCAGCCGGGGAGTAGCAGAAGAGACCCAGTACTTC. Translation gives CASSRGVAEETQYF.

Turning to this clonotype: One end of the junction does not line up with germline, which may come from a read error. The chain employs TRBV3-1 and TRBJ2-1; D is possibly TRBD1 (7 bases). CDR1 is LGHDT, CDR2 YNNKEL, per germline (reference sequence). The CDR3 spans 17 residues. This chain's CDR3 is CACSQPWGGPGGNEQFF. The CDR3 DNA follows: TGTGCCTGCAGCCAACCCTGGGGCGGACCAGGGGGGAATGAGCAGTTCTTC.

The rearrangement links TRBV7-9 to TRBJ1-5, with TRBD1 as a possible D gene (6 bases). Trimming cost V 1 base and J 1 base, with 11 bases left between them. CDR1 and CDR2 from the germline V gene are SEHNR and FQNEAQ (reference sequence). CDR3 length: 16 amino acids. CDR3 nucleotide sequence: TGTGCCAGCAGCTTAGTCCGCGGACAGAGCAATCAGCCCCAGCATTTT. It yields the protein CASSLVRGQSNQPQHF.

This chain connects TRBV27 to TRBJ2-7; D tentatively reads TRBD1 or TRBD2 (5 bases each). In germline, CDR1 is MNHEY, CDR2 SMNVEV (reference sequence). Trimming pared 2 bases from V and 4 bases from J, leaving 18 bases between. The CDR3 consists of 16 residues. The CDR3: CASSLTTGTKTYEQYF. CDR3 in DNA: TGTGCCAGCAGTTTAACAACCGGGACGAAGACTTACGAGCAGTACTTC.

In its sample, this clonotype was seen a few times. This chain connects TRBV6-5 to TRBJ2-7; D tentatively fits TRBD1 or TRBD2 (5 bases each). The germline gives CDR1 MNHEY, CDR2 SVGAGI. The CDR3 sequence is 11 residues long. The V end lost 7 bases, the J end lost 6 bases, and 10 bases lay between the germline ends. The CDR3 sequence is CASKGSSEQYF. The CDR3 nucleotides are TGTGCCAGCAAGGGGAGCTCCGAGCAGTACTTC.

V gene TRBV7-8 combines with J gene TRBJ1-4; D call uncertain. V was pared by 1 base and J by 4 bases, with 10 bases between. Per the germline V gene, CDR1 is SGHVS and CDR2 is FQNEAQ. The CDR3 has 15 amino acids. Written as DNA, the CDR3 is TGTGCCAGCAGCTTAGGCAGGTCCCTTAATGAAAAACTGTTTTTT. Protein: CASSLGRSLNEKLFF.

This clonotype was picked up many times. The V call is TRBV24-1, the J call TRBJ2-7, with TRBD2 as a possible D gene (5 bases). The CDR3 contains 12 residues. Per germline, CDR1 KGHDR and CDR2 SFDVKD. The ends were cut back, 8 bases at V and 3 bases at J, with 10 bases in the middle. The CDR3 sequence: CATILGSYEQYF. In nucleotides, the CDR3 is TGTGCCACCATCCTAGGGAGCTACGAGCAGTACTTC.

V and J are TRBV12-3 or TRBV12-4 and TRBJ1-6; 9 bases are a match to TRBD1. The CDR3 has 14 residues. The ends lost 6 bases at V and 9 bases at J; junction bases unmatched: 6. The DNA of the CDR3 is TGTGCCAGCAGCACCGGGACAGGGATTTCACCCCTCCACTTT. Translating gives CASSTGTGISPLHF.

The V gene is TRBV5-1, the J gene TRBJ2-3; D unclear. Per germline, CDR1 SGHRS and CDR2 YFSETQ. This CDR3 spans 15 amino acids. V dropped 0 bases and J dropped 5 bases, with 13 bases sitting between them. The CDR3 here is CASSLEGRRRDTQYF. Here the CDR3 DNA reads TGCGCCAGCAGCTTGGAGGGCAGACGAAGAGATACGCAGTATTTT.

The chain recombines TRBV12-3 or TRBV12-4 with TRBJ1-3; 9 nucleotides agree with TRBD1. The trim removed 5 bases at V and 4 bases at J, leaving 6 bases unmatched. CDR3 length: 15 amino acids. The CDR3 DNA is TGTGCCAGCAGTCACAGGGGGCAAGGAGGAAACACCATATATTTT. Amino acids: CASSHRGQGGNTIYF.

This clonotype was detected many times. V is TRBV30 and J is TRBJ1-5, with D perhaps matching TRBD1 (5 bases). Trimming took off 3 bases at V and 4 bases at J, with 10 bases between the two ends. This CDR3 is built from 13 residues. Per germline, CDR1 GTSNPN and CDR2 SVGIG (reference sequence). CDR3 in DNA: TGTGCCTGGAGCACGGGGCTAAATCAGCCCCAGCATTTT. It yields the protein CAWSTGLNQPQHF.

V gene TRBV7-3 combines with J gene TRBJ2-1, with D unresolved. The CDR3 is 15 amino acids. Germline V CDR1 and CDR2: SGHTA, FQGTGA. Between the trimmed V and J ends, which lost 2 bases and 1 base, there was a span of 9 bases. CDR3 nucleotide sequence: TGTGCCAGCAGCTTAGGGTATTTGTCCTACAATGAGCAGTTCTTC. It specifies CASSLGYLSYNEQFF.

This clonotype has ten or more counts. The chain couples TRBV27 to TRBJ2-4; D call uncertain. CDR3 length: 15 amino acids. Trimming took 3 bases from V and 1 from J, leaving 10 bases between them. CDR1 is MNHEY and CDR2 is SMNVEV in the germline V gene (reference sequence). CDR3 residues: CASSFSPTAKNIQYF. DNA of the CDR3: TGTGCCAGCAGTTTTTCGCCGACGGCCAAAAACATTCAGTACTTC.

The chain recombines TRBV7-9 with TRBJ1-2; D is unresolved. There are 16 residues in the CDR3. Germline CDR1 reads SEHNR; CDR2 reads FQNEAQ (reference sequence). The germline V and J ends were trimmed by 5 bases and 1 base, with 17 bases remaining between them. CDR3 DNA: TGTGCCAGCAGCCTAGGGCAGAGGATGAATAACTATGGCTACACCTTC. Its protein is CASSLGQRMNNYGYTF.

The chain uses TRBV10-1 and TRBJ2-7; D is ambiguous. This CDR3 has 13 residues. Trimming took 4 bases from V and 3 from J, leaving 10 bases between them. Looked up from germline, CDR1 is WNHNN and CDR2 is SYGVQD (reference sequence). The CDR3 loop is CASSVGRHYEQYF. DNA for the CDR3: TGCGCCAGCAGTGTCGGTCGCCACTACGAGCAGTACTTC.

This clonotype was seen many times. The V and J genes are TRBV20-1 and TRBJ2-3, with TRBD1 matching 10 bases. Per germline, CDR1 DFQATT and CDR2 SNEGSKA (reference sequence). CDR3 size: 15 residues. V lost 5 bases to trimming and J lost 5 bases; unmatched junction nucleotides: 10. CDR3 sequence (DNA): TGCAGTGCTGGGAAGACAGGGGGCCCGGGAGATACGCAGTATTTT. This encodes CSAGKTGGPGDTQYF.

V and J are TRBV7-9 and TRBJ2-7; the match to TRBD2 covers 13 bases. In germline, CDR1 is SEHNR, CDR2 FQNEAQ (reference sequence). The CDR3 consists of 15 residues. Losses at the gene ends were 4 bases for V and 3 bases for J; bases not matched to a gene: 3. The CDR3 is CASSWWTSGSYEQYF. In nucleotides, the CDR3 is TGTGCCAGCAGCTGGTGGACTAGCGGGAGCTACGAGCAGTACTTC.